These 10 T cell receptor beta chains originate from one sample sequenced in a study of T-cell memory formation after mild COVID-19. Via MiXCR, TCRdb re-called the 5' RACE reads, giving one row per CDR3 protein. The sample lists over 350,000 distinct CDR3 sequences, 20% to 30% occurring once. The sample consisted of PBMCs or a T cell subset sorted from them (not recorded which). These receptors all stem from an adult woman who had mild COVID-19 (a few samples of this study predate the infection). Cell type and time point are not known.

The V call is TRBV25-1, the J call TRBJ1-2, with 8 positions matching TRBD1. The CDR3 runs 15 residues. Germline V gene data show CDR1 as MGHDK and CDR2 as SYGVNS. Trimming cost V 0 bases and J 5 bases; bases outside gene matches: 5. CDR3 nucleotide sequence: TGTGCCAGCAGTGAATATGGTACAGGGGGGTATGGCTACACCTTC. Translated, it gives CASSEYGTGGYGYTF.

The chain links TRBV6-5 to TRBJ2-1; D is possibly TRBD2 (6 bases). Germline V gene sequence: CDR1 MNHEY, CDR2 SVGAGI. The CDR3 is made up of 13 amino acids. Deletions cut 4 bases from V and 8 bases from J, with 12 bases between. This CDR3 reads CASSWAWGDEQFF. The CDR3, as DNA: TGTGCCAGCAGTTGGGCGTGGGGGGATGAGCAGTTCTTC.

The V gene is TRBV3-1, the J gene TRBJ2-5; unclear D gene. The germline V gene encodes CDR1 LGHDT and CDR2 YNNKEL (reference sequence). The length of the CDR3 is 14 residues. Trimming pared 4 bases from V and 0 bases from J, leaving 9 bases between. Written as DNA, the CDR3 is TGTGCCAGCAGCCCCCCCTCAGACCAAGAGACCCAGTACTTC. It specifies CASSPPSDQETQYF.

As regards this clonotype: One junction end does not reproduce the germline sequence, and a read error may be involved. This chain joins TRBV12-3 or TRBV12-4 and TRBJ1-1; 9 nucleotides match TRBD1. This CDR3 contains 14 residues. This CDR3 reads CSSKRTGENTEAFF. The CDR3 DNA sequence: TGTTCCAGCAAGAGGACAGGGGAGAACACTGAAGCTTTCTTT.

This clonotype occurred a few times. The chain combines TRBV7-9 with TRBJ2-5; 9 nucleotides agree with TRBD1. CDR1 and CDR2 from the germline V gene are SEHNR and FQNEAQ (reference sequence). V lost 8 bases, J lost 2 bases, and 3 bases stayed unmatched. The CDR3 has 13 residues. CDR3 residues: CASRDRGQETQYF. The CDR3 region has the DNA TGTGCCAGCCGAGACAGGGGGCAAGAGACCCAGTACTTC.

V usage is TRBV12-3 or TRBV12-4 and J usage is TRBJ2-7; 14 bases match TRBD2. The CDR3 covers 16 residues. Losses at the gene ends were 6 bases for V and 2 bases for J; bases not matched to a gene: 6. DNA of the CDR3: TGTGCCAGCAGCTCCGGGACTAGCGGGAGTCCCTACGAGCAGTACTTC. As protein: CASSSGTSGSPYEQYF.

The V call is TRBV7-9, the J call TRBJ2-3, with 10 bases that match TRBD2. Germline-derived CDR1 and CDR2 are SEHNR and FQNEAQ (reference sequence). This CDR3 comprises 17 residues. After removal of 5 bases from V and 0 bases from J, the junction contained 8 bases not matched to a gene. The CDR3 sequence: CASSVSGAGGSTDTQYF. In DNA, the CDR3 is TGTGCCAGCAGCGTCTCTGGAGCGGGGGGGAGCACAGATACGCAGTATTTT.

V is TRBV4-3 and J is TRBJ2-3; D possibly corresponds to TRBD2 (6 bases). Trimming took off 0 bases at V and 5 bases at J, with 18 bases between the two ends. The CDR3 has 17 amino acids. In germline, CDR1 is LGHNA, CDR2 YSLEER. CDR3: CASSQDLAGSREDTQYF. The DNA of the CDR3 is TGCGCCAGCAGCCAAGATCTGGCGGGGTCGCGGGAAGATACGCAGTATTTT.

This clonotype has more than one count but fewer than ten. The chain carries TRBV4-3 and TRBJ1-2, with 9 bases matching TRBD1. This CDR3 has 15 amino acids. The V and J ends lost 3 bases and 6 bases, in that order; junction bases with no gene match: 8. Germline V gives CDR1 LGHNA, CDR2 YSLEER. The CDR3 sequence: CASSQGTGLSDGYTF. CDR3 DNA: TGCGCCAGCAGCCAGGGGACAGGGCTATCCGATGGCTACACCTTC.

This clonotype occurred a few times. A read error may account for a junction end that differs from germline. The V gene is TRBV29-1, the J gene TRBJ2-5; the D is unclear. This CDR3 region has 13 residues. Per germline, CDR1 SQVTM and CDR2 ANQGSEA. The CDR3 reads CSGERSAVETQYF. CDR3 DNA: TGCAGCGGTGAAAGGAGTGCGGTAGAGACCCAGTACTTC. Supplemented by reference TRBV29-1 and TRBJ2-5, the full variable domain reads SAVISQKPSRDICQRGTSLTIQCQVDSQVTMMFWYRQQPGQSLTLIATANQGSEATYESGFVIDKFPISRPNLTFSTLTVSNMSPEDSSIYLCSGERSAVETQYFGPGTRLLVL.